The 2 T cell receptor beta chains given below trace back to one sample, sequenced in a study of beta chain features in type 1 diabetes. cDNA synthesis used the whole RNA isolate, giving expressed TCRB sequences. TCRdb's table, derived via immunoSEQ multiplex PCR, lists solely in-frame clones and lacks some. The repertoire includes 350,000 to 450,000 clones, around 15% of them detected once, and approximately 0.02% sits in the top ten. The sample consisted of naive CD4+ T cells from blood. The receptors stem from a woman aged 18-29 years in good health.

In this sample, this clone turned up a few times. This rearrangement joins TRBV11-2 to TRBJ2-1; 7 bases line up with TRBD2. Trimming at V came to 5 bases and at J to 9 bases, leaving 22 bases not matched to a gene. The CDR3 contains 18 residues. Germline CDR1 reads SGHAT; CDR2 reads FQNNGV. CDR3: CASSPAGGLGGFGGEQFF. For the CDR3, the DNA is TGTGCCAGCAGCCCTGCAGGTGGTTTGGGGGGGTTCGGGGGTGAGCAGTTCTTC. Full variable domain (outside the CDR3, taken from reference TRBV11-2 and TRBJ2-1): EAGVAQSPRYKIIEKRQSVAFWCNPISGHATLYWYQQILGQGPKLLIQFQNNGVVDDSQLPKDRFSAERLKGVDSTLKIQPAKLEDSAVYLCASSPAGGLGGFGGEQFFGPGTRLTVL.

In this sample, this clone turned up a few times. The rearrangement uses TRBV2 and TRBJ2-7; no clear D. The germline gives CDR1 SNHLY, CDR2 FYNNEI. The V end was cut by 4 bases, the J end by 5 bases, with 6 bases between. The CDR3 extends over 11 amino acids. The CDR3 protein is CASSGLNEQYF. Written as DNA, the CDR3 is TGTGCCAGCAGTGGACTGAACGAGCAGTACTTC.